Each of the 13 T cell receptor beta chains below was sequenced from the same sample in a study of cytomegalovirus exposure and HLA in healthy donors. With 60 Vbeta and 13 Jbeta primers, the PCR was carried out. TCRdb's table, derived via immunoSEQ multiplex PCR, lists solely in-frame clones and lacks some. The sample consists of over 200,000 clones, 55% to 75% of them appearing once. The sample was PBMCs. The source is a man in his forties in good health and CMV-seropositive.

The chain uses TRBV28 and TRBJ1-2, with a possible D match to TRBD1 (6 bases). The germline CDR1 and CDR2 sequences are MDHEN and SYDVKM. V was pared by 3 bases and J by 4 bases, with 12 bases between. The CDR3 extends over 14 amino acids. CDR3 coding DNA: TGTGCCAGCAGTTTGCGACAGGATCGCTATGGCTACACCTTC. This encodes CASSLRQDRYGYTF.

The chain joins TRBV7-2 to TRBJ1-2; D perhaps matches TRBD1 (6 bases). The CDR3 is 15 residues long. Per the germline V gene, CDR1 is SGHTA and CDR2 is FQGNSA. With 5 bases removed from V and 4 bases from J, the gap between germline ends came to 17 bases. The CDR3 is CASSTYKGGGYGYTF. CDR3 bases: TGTGCCAGCAGCACATACAAAGGGGGGGGCTATGGCTACACCTTC.

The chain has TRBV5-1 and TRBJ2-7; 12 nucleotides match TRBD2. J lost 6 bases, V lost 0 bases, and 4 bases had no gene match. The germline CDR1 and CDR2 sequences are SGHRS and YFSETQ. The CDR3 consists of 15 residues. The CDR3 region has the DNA TGCGCCAGCAGCTTGGTACCACTAGCGGGGGGCGAGCAGTACTTC. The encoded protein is CASSLVPLAGGEQYF.

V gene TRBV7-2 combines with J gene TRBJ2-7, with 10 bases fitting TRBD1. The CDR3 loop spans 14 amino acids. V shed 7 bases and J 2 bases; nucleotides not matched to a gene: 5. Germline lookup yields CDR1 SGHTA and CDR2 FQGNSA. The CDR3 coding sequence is TGTGCCAGCACCCCGGACAGGGGGGCCTACGAGCAGTACTTC. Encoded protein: CASTPDRGAYEQYF.

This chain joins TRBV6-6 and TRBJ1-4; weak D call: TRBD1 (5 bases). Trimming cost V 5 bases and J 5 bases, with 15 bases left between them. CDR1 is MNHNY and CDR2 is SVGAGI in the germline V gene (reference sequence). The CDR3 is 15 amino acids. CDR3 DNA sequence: TGTGCCAGCAGTACTTCACAGGCCTCCAATGAAAAACTGTTTTTT. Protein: CASSTSQASNEKLFF.

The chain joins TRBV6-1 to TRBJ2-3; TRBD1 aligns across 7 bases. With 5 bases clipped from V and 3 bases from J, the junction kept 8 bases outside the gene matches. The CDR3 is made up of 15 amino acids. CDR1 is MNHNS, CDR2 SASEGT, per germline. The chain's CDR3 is CASSFATQGTDTQYF. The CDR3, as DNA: TGTGCCAGCAGTTTCGCAACACAGGGGACAGATACGCAGTATTTT.

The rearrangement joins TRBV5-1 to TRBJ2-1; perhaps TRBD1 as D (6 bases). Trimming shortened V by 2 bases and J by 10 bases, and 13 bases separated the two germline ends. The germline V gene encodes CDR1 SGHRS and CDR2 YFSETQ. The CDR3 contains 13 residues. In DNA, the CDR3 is TGCGCCAGCAGCTTTCAGGGGACGGGGGAGCAGTTCTTC. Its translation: CASSFQGTGEQFF.

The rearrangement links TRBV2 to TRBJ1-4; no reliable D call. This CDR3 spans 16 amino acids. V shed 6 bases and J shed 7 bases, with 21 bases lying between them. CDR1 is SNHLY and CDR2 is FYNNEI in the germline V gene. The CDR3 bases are TGTGCCAGCAGAGGAGGTCGCCAACTATTTAGTGAAAAACTGTTTTTT. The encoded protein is CASRGGRQLFSEKLFF.

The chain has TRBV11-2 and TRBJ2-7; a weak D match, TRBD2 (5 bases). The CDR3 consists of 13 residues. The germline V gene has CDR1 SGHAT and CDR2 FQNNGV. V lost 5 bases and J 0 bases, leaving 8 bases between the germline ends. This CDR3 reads CASSRTVSYEQYF. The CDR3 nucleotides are TGTGCCAGCAGCCGGACTGTCTCCTACGAGCAGTACTTC.

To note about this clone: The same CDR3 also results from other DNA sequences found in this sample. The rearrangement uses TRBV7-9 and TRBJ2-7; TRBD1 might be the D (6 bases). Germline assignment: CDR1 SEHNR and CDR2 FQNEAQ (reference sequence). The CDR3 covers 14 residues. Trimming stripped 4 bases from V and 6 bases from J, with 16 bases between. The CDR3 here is CASSWVAGAGEQYF. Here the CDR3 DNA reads TGTGCCAGCAGCTGGGTGGCAGGGGCAGGCGAGCAGTACTTC.

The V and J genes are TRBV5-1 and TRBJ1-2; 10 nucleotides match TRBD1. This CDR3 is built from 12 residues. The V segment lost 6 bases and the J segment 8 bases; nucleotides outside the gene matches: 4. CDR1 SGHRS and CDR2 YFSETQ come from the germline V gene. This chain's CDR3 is CASTGQGGGYTF. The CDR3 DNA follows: TGCGCCAGCACCGGACAGGGGGGAGGCTACACCTTC.

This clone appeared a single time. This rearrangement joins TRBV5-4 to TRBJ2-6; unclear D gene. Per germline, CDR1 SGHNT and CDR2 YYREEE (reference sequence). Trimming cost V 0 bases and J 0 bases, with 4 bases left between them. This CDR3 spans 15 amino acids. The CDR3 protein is CASSLELSGANVLTF. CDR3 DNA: TGTGCCAGCAGCTTGGAACTCTCTGGGGCCAACGTCCTGACTTTC.

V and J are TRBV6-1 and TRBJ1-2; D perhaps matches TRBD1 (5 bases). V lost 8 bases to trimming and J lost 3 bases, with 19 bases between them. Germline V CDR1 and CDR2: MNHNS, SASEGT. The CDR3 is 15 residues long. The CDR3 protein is CASYGRAVGHYGYTF. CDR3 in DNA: TGTGCCAGCTATGGTCGCGCCGTGGGGCACTATGGCTACACCTTC.